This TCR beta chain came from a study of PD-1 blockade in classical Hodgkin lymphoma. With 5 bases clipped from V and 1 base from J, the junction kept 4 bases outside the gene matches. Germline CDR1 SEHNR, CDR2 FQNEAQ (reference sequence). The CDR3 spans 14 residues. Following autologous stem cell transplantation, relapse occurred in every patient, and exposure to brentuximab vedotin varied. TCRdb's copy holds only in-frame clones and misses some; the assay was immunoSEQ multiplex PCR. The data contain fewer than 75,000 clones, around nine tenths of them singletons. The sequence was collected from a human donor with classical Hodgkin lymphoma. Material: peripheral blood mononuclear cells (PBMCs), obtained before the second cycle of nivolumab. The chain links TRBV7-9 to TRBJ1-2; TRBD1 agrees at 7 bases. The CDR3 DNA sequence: TGTGCCAGCAGCCCGGGACAGCTTAACTATGGCTACACCTTC. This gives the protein CASSPGQLNYGYTF.